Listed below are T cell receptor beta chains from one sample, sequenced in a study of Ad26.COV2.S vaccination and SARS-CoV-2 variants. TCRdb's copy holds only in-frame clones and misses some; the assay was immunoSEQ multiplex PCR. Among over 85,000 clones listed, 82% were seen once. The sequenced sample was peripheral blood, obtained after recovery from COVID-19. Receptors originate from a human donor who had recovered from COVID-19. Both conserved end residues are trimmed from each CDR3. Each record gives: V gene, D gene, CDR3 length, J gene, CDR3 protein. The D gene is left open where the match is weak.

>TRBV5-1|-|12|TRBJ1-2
ASSTGGQDYGYT
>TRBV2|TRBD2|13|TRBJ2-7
ASRGRLAGAYEQY
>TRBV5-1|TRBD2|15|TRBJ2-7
ASSPFTSSGDSYEQY
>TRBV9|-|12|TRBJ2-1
ASSVGSSYNEQF
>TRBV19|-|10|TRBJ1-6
GSRDPNSPLH
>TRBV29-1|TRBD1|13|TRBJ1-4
SVGSGGFVDEKLF
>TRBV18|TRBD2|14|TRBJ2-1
ASSPYSGRAGNEQF
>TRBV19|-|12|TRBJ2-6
ASRQGTGANVLT
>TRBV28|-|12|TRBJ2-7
ASSAAVSSYEQY
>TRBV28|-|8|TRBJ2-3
ASSTDTQY
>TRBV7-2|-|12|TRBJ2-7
ASSLPDSHYEQY
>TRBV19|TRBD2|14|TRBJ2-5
ASSTLAGNRGETQY
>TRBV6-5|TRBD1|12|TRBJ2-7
ASSVDRVSYEQY
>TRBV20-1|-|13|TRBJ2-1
SASPVPVRDNEQF
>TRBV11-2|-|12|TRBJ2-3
ASSLGRGTDTQY
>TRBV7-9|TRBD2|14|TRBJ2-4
ASSARLAGGKNIQY
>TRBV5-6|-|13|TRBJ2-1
ASSPRDGPYNEQF
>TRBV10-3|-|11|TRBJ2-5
AISSDGEETQY
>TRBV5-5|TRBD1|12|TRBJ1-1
ASSLGTANTEAF
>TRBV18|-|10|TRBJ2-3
ASSPNTDTQY
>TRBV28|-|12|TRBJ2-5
ASNSEGSRDTQY
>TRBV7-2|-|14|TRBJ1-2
ASSKEIGRLIRGYT
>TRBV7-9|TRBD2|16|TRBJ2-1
ASSKSGTSGTTRNEQF
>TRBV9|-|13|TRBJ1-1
ASSAGHVQNTEAF
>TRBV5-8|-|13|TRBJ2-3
ASSLDQGVADTQY
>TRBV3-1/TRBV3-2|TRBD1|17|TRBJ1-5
ASSPFDRGQPYSNQPQH
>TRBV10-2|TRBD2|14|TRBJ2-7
ASSEPRRLASYEQY
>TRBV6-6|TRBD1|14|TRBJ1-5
ASRDTGGTGNQPQH
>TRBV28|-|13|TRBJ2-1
ASSLLAPAYNEQF
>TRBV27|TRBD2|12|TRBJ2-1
ATSTGTGGNEQF
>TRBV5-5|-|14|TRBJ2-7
ASSRTGTALSYEQY
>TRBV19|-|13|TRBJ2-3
ASSMSRVGTDTQY
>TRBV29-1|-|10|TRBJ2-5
SVEPLEKTQY
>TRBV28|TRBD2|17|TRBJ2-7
ASSPGGGRALGGSYEQY
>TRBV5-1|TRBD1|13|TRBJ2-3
ASSSDRGFTDTQY
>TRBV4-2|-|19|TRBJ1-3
ASSQESVAQGRLSSGNTIY
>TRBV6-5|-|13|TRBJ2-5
ASSYSRARSETQY
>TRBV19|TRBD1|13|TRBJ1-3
ASIEQGARGNTIY